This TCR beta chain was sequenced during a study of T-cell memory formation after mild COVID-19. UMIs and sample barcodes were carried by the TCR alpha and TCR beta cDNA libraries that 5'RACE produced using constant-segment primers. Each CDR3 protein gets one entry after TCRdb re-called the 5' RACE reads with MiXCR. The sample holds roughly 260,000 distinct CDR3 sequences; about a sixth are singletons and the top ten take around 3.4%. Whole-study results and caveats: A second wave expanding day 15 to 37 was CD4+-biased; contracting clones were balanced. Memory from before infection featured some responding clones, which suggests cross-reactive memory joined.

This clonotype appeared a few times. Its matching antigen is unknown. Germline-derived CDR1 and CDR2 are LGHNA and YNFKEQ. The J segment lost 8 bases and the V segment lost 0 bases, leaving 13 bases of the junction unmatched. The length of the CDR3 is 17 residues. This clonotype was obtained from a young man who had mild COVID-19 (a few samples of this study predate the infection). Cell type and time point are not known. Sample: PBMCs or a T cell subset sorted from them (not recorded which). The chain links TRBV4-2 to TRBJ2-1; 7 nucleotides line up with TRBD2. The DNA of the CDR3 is TGTGCCAGCAGCCAAGAGCCAGCGGGGAAAGCTGGCGATGAGCAGTTCTTC. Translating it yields CASSQEPAGKAGDEQFF.